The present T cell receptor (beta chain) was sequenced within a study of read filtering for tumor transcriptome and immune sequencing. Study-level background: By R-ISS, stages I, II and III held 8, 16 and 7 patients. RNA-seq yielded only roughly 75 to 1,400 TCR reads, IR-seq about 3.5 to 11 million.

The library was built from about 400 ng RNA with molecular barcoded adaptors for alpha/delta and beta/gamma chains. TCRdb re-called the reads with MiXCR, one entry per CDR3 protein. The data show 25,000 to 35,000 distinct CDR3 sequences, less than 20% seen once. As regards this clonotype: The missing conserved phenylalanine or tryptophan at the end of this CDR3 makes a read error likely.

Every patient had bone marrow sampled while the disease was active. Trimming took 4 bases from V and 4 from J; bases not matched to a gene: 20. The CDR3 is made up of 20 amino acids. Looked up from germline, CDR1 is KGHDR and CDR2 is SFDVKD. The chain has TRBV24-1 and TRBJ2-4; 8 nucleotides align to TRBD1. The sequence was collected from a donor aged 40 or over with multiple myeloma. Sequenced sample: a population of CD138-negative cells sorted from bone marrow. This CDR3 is CATSESDRELPNWQKNIQYV. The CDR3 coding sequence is TGTGCCACCAGTGAATCGGACAGGGAGTTGCCCAACTGGCAAAAAAACATTCAGTACGTC.